These 25 T cell receptor beta chains originate from one sample sequenced in a study of radiotherapy plus CTLA-4 blockade in lung cancer (dated by TCRdb to about 2018). The library was produced with the immunoSEQ multiplex PCR assay. This immuneACCESS table, as held by TCRdb, lists in-frame sequences with V and J called but not all clones. Of the missing ones, under half trace to an unresolved V gene in checked studies; the others have no known cause. The sample data list about 45,000 clones, and about 70% of these were observed just once. Of the sample, 20% to 30% is held by the ten largest clones. The specimen comprised peripheral blood, sampled from a patient treated with radiotherapy plus ipilimumab. The receptors shown here come from a human donor with non-small cell lung cancer who had a partial response to radiotherapy plus ipilimumab.

The DNA for the CDR3 is TGTGCCAGCAGCTTACGTCGACTAGTTGCGAAAAACGAGCAGTACTTC. It translates to CASSLRRLVAKNEQYF. The chain has TRBV7-8 and TRBJ2-7, with D perhaps matching TRBD2 (6 bases). The V gene lost 2 bases and the J gene lost 5 bases, with 19 bases spanning the gap. This CDR3 is built from 16 residues. In germline, CDR1 is SGHVS, CDR2 FQNEAQ.

In this sample, this clone turned up once. The V call is TRBV5-5, the J call TRBJ1-4; tentative D call: TRBD1 (6 bases). This CDR3 spans 16 amino acids. Germline lookup yields CDR1 SGHKS and CDR2 YYEKEE (reference sequence). V dropped 2 bases and J dropped 2 bases, with 13 bases sitting between them. CDR3 residues: CASSFSGTLTNEKLFF. CDR3 nucleotides: TGTGCCAGCAGCTTTTCCGGGACACTCACTAATGAAAAACTGTTTTTT.

Here the CDR3 DNA reads TGTGCCAGCAGTGTGGAGGCCAAAAACATTCAGTACTTC. Its translation: CASSVEAKNIQYF. This chain connects TRBV2 to TRBJ2-4; no firm D call. V lost 4 bases, J lost 1 base, and 5 bases lay in between. CDR1 and CDR2 (germline): SNHLY, FYNNEI. The CDR3 is 13 amino acids.

The CDR3 region is CASSLGTGGNYEQYF. The CDR3 nucleotides read TGTGCCAGCAGCCTCGGGACAGGGGGCAACTACGAGCAGTACTTC. The chain couples TRBV4-2 to TRBJ2-5, with 12 bases that match TRBD1. The DNA matches TRBJ2-7 better at its end, which makes the J call doubtful. Germline assignment: CDR1 LGHNA and CDR2 YNFKEQ. This CDR3 comprises 15 residues.

There are many counts of this clone. This chain links TRBV7-9 with TRBJ1-1; D not certain. The CDR3 loop spans 17 amino acids. Trimming cost V 1 base and J 5 bases, with 20 bases left between them. CDR1 and CDR2 from the germline V gene are SEHNR and FQNEAQ (reference sequence). Here the CDR3 reads CASSLVGSWDISTEAFF. CDR3 sequence (DNA): TGTGCCAGCAGCTTAGTGGGGAGTTGGGATATTAGTACTGAAGCTTTCTTT. Full variable domain (outside the CDR3, taken from reference TRBV7-9 and TRBJ1-1): DTGVSQNPRHKITKRGQNVTFRCDPISEHNRLYWYRQTLGQGPEFLTYFQNEAQLEKSRLLSDRFSAERPKGSFSTLEIQRTEQGDSAMYLCASSLVGSWDISTEAFFGQGTRLTVV.

The gene calls are TRBV2 and TRBJ2-5; D is unclear. V lost 2 bases and J lost 2, with 6 bases in between. This CDR3 has 13 amino acids. Germline V lookup: CDR1 SNHLY, CDR2 FYNNEI. The CDR3 here is CASSETRQETQYF. The CDR3 DNA reads as TGTGCCAGCAGTGAAACCCGGCAAGAGACCCAGTACTTC.

The rearrangement uses TRBV27 and TRBJ2-7; 9 bases align to TRBD1. Germline V gene lookup returns CDR1 MNHEY and CDR2 SMNVEV (reference sequence). V trimming: 8 bases; J trimming: 5 bases; junction bases outside the gene matches: 7. The CDR3 extends over 13 amino acids. The CDR3 DNA follows: TGTGCCAGCGGATCCTGGGACAGGGACGAGCAGTACTTC. It codes for CASGSWDRDEQYF.

This clone has only a few counts. The V call is TRBV7-2, the J call TRBJ1-2, with D possibly TRBD1 on 5 matching bases. Per the germline V gene, CDR1 is SGHTA and CDR2 is FQGNSA. The CDR3 extends over 15 amino acids. V gave up 1 base and J gave up 5 bases, with 14 bases separating them. The CDR3 DNA reads TGTGCCAGCAGCTTAGAACGTTACAGGATGTATGGCTACACCTTC. It yields the protein CASSLERYRMYGYTF.

A few counts support this clone. The chain carries TRBV2 and TRBJ2-2; TRBD1 matches at 7 bases. Looked up from germline, CDR1 is SNHLY and CDR2 is FYNNEI. The J segment lost 2 bases and the V segment lost 8 bases, leaving 8 bases of the junction unmatched. The CDR3 sequence is 15 residues long. The CDR3 loop reads CASGRTGDNTGELFF. CDR3 bases: TGTGCCAGCGGAAGGACAGGAGACAACACCGGGGAGCTGTTTTTT.

The gene calls are TRBV18 and TRBJ2-3, with a tentative D call TRBD1 (5 bases). The length of the CDR3 is 13 residues. Germline V gene sequence: CDR1 KGHSH, CDR2 LQKENI. V lost 3 bases to trimming and J lost 5 bases, with 9 bases between them. CDR3: CASSPSREDTQYF. The CDR3 DNA reads TGTGCCAGCTCACCCTCCAGGGAAGATACGCAGTATTTT.

This clone was seen only a few times. CDR3 residues: CASSFQGTYEQYF. In DNA form, the CDR3 reads TGTGCCAGCAGTTTCCAGGGAACCTACGAGCAGTACTTC. V is TRBV6-5 and J is TRBJ2-7, with a weak D call TRBD1 (5 bases). The CDR3 runs 13 residues. V was cut by 4 bases and J by 2 bases, with 9 bases left in between. Germline assignment: CDR1 MNHEY and CDR2 SVGAGI.

The chain has TRBV5-1 and TRBJ2-2, with D perhaps TRBD1 (6 bases). V was clipped by 6 bases and J by 1 base, with 13 bases between them. CDR3 size: 15 residues. Germline lookup yields CDR1 SGHRS and CDR2 YFSETQ. CDR3 loop: CASMTGHVNTGELFF. DNA of the CDR3: TGCGCCAGCATGACGGGACACGTGAACACCGGGGAGCTGTTTTTT.

The chain carries TRBV4-2 and TRBJ2-3, with D possibly being TRBD2 (5 bases). V was cut by 2 bases and J by 2 bases, with 11 bases left in between. The germline V gene encodes CDR1 LGHNA and CDR2 YNFKEQ. The CDR3 extends over 15 amino acids. The CDR3 coding sequence is TGTGCCAGCAGCCAAACTAGGATCGTCACAGATACGCAGTATTTT. This translates into CASSQTRIVTDTQYF.

The chain links TRBV4-2 to TRBJ1-1, with a possible D match to TRBD1 (6 bases). This CDR3 has 14 amino acids. Germline V gene data show CDR1 as LGHNA and CDR2 as YNFKEQ. Trimming removed 2 bases from V and 6 bases from J, with 13 bases in between. In DNA form, the CDR3 reads TGTGCCAGCAGCCAAAACAGGGTCGGCGCTGAAGCTTTCTTT. This encodes CASSQNRVGAEAFF.

The chain recombines TRBV5-1 with TRBJ1-4; 9 bases line up with TRBD1. This CDR3 comprises 17 residues. The J segment lost 3 bases and the V segment lost 4 bases, leaving 10 bases of the junction unmatched. Germline values: CDR1 SGHRS, CDR2 YFSETQ. CDR3 DNA sequence: TGCGCCAGCAGCAGGGGACAGGGAAACAAAGCTAATGAAAAACTGTTTTTT. Its translation: CASSRGQGNKANEKLFF.

Within the sample, this clone is medium-sized (0.01 to 0.1%). The chain combines TRBV7-9 with TRBJ2-7; a weak D match, TRBD2 (6 bases). This CDR3 contains 15 residues. With 2 bases removed from V and 3 bases from J, the gap between germline ends came to 14 bases. Per germline, CDR1 SEHNR and CDR2 FQNEAQ (reference sequence). The CDR3 sequence is CASSLRDWGFYEQYF. CDR3 DNA: TGTGCCAGCAGCTTAAGGGACTGGGGCTTCTACGAGCAGTACTTC. The full variable domain, with the rest looked up from reference TRBV7-9 and TRBJ2-7, is DTGVSQNPRHKITKRGQNVTFRCDPISEHNRLYWYRQTLGQGPEFLTYFQNEAQLEKSRLLSDRFSAERPKGSFSTLEIQRTEQGDSAMYLCASSLRDWGFYEQYFGPGTRLTVT.

V gene TRBV5-6 combines with J gene TRBJ1-1, with 8 bases lining up with TRBD1. Trimming removed 0 bases from V and 7 bases from J; junction bases left unmatched: 8. Germline CDR1 is SGHDT and CDR2 is YYEEEE. The CDR3 runs to 15 residues. The CDR3 region has the DNA TGTGCCAGCAGCTTGGGACAGGGGATTAGTTTTGAAGCTTTCTTT. It translates to CASSLGQGISFEAFF.

The chain uses TRBV5-6 and TRBJ2-2; D perhaps matches TRBD1 (5 bases). The V end lost 0 bases, the J end lost 5 bases, and 5 bases lay between the germline ends. This CDR3 contains 13 residues. Germline CDR1 is SGHDT and CDR2 is YYEEEE. The CDR3, as DNA: TGTGCCAGCAGCTTGGCAGGGACCGGGGAGCTGTTTTTT. It codes for CASSLAGTGELFF.

The V call is TRBV30, the J call TRBJ1-1, with 7 bases lining up with TRBD1. The CDR3 has 13 amino acids. Germline V lookup: CDR1 GTSNPN, CDR2 SVGIG (reference sequence). V was clipped by 3 bases and J by 1 base; unmatched bases: 2. This CDR3 reads CAWRRQGNTEAFF. For the CDR3, the DNA is TGTGCCTGGAGAAGACAGGGGAACACTGAAGCTTTCTTT.

The chain employs TRBV6-1 and TRBJ1-1; no firm D call. The germline V gene has CDR1 MNHNS and CDR2 SASEGT. Trimming removed 0 bases at V and 6 bases at J, with 17 bases between. The CDR3 covers 16 residues. The CDR3 sequence is CASSEATFGSDPEAFF. The CDR3 DNA reads TGTGCCAGCAGTGAAGCGACCTTTGGGAGTGACCCTGAAGCTTTCTTT.

To note about this clone: The sample has other DNA sequences that encode this CDR3 too. This sequence joins TRBV5-1 and TRBJ2-1, with D unclear. V was shortened by 0 bases and J by 0 bases, with 7 bases between the two germline ends. This CDR3 region has 15 residues. Germline V gives CDR1 SGHRS, CDR2 YFSETQ. Here the CDR3 DNA reads TGCGCCAGCAGCTTGGAGGCAGGCTCCTACAATGAGCAGTTCTTC. It encodes CASSLEAGSYNEQFF.

As DNA, the CDR3 is TGTGCCAGCAGTTATCTTCCCAACTATGGCTACACCTTC. Translated: CASSYLPNYGYTF. J is TRBJ1-2 and V is TRBV6-1; no reliable D call. CDR1 is MNHNS and CDR2 is SASEGT in the germline V gene. V was trimmed by 5 bases and J by 2 bases, leaving 9 bases between them. The CDR3 runs to 13 residues.

The chain is built from TRBV7-9 and TRBJ1-1; tentative D call: TRBD1 (5 bases). Trimming removed 0 bases at V and 1 base at J, with 12 bases between. This CDR3 has 16 residues. CDR1 SEHNR and CDR2 FQNEAQ come from the germline V gene (reference sequence). Here the CDR3 reads CASSLARGAGNTEAFF. DNA of the CDR3: TGTGCCAGCAGCTTAGCTAGGGGCGCAGGGAACACTGAAGCTTTCTTT.

This clone was recorded once. CDR3 loop: CASSRTPQTGTYEQYF. CDR3 DNA sequence: TGCGCCAGCAGCCGGACACCTCAGACAGGTACCTACGAGCAGTACTTC. V gene TRBV5-1 combines with J gene TRBJ2-5; a possible D gene is TRBD1 (6 bases). The end of the DNA fits TRBJ2-7 better, so the J call may be wrong. This CDR3 has 16 residues. Looked up from germline, CDR1 is SGHRS and CDR2 is YFSETQ.

The chain links TRBV6-5 to TRBJ2-1; D unclear. The V end was cut by 3 bases, the J end by 9 bases, with 15 bases between. Per germline, CDR1 MNHEY and CDR2 SVGAGI. This CDR3 is built from 14 residues. CDR3 bases: TGTGCCAGCAGTTATAATAGTCCGTCGGGTGAGCAGTTCTTC. Translating gives CASSYNSPSGEQFF.